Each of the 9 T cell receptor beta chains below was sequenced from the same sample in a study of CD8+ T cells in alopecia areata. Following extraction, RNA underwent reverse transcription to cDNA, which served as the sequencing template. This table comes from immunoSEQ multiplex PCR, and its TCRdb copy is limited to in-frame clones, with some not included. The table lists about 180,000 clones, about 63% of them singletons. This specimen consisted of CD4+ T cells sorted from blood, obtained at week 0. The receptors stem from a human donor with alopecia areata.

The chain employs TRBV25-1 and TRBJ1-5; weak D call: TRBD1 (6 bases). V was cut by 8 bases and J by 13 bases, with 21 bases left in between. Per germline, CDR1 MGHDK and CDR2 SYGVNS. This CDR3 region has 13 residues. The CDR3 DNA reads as TGTGCCAGCTCGTGGGGGGTTGGGGACAAGCAGCATTTT. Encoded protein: CASSWGVGDKQHF.

The CDR3 protein is CASSLVSGNQPQHF. The CDR3 DNA is TGTGCCAGCAGCCTAGTTTCGGGGAATCAGCCCCAGCATTTT. This chain uses TRBV2 with TRBJ1-5; D is unresolved. Germline-derived CDR1 and CDR2 are SNHLY and FYNNEI. The CDR3 spans 14 residues. V dropped 6 bases and J dropped 4 bases, with 13 bases sitting between them.

The chain's CDR3 is CASSLGDRTNQPQHF. In DNA, the CDR3 is TGCGCCAGCAGCTTGGGGGACAGAACCAATCAGCCCCAGCATTTT. The chain links TRBV5-1 to TRBJ1-5; 7 nucleotides match TRBD1. Germline CDR1 and CDR2: SGHRS and YFSETQ. The CDR3 runs to 15 residues. Trimming cost V 0 bases and J 3 bases; bases outside gene matches: 3.

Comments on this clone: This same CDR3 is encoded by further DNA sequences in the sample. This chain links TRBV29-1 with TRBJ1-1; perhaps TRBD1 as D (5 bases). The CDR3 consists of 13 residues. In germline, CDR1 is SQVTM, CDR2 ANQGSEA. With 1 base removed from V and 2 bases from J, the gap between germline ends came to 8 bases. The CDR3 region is CSVEVQVNTEAFF. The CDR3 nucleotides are TGCAGCGTTGAAGTACAGGTCAACACTGAAGCTTTCTTT.

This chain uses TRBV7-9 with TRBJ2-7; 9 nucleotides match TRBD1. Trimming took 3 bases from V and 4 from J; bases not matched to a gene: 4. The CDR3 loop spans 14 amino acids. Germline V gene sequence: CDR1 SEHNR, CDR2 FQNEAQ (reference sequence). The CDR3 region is CASSFLTGGYEQYF. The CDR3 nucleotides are TGTGCCAGCAGCTTCCTGACAGGGGGTTACGAGCAGTACTTC. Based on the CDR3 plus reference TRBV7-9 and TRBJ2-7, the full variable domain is DTGVSQNPRHKITKRGQNVTFRCDPISEHNRLYWYRQTLGQGPEFLTYFQNEAQLEKSRLLSDRFSAERPKGSFSTLEIQRTEQGDSAMYLCASSFLTGGYEQYFGPGTRLTVT.

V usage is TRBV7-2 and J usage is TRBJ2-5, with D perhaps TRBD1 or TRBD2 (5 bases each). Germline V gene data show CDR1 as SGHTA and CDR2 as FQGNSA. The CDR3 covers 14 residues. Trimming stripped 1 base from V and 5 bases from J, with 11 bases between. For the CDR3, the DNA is TGTGCCAGCAGCTTAGGACTACCAGGGGAGACCCAGTACTTC. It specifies CASSLGLPGETQYF.

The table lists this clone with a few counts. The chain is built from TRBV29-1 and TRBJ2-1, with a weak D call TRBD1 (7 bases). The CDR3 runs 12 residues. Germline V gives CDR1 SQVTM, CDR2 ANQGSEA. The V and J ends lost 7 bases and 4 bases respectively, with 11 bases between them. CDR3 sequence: CSGGTEYNEQFF. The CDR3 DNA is TGCAGCGGCGGGACAGAATACAATGAGCAGTTCTTC.

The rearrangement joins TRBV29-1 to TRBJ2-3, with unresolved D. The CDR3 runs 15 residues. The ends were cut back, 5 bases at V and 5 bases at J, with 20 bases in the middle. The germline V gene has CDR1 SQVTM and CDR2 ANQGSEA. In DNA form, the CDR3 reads TGCAGCGTTTCGACCTCGGGCCAACGCGGAGATACGCAGTATTTT. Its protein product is CSVSTSGQRGDTQYF.

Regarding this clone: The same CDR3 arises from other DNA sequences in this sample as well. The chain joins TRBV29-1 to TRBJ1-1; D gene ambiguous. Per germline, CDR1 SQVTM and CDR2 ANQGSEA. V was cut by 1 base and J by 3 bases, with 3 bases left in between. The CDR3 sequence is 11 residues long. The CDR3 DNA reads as TGCAGCGTTGAAGTCTACACTGAAGCTTTCTTT. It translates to CSVEVYTEAFF. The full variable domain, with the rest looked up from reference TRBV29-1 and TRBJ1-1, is SAVISQKPSRDICQRGTSLTIQCQVDSQVTMMFWYRQQPGQSLTLIATANQGSEATYESGFVIDKFPISRPNLTFSTLTVSNMSPEDSSIYLCSVEVYTEAFFGQGTRLTVV.